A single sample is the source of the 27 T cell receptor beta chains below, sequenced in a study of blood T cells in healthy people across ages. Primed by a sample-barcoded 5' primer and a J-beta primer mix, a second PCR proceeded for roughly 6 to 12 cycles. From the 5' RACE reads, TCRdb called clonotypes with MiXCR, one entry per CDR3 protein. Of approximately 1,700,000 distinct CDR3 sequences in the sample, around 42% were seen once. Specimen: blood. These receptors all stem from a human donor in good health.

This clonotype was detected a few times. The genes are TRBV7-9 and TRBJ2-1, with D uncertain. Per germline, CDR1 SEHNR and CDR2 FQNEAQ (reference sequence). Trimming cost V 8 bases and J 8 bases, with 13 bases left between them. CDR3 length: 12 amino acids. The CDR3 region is CASSALSYEQFF. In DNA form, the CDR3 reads TGTGCCAGCTCTGCACTATCGTATGAGCAGTTCTTC.

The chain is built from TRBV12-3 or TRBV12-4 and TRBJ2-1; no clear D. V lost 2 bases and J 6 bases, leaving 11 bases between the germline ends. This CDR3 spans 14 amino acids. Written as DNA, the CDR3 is TGTGCCAGCAGTTTACTTACCTTAGGCAATGAGCAGTTCTTC. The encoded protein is CASSLLTLGNEQFF.

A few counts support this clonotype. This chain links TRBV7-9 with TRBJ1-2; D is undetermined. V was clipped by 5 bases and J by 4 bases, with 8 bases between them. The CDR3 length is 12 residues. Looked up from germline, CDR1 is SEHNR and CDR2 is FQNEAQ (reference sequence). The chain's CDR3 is CASSMSIYGYTF. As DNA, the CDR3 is TGTGCCAGCAGCATGTCGATCTATGGCTACACCTTC.

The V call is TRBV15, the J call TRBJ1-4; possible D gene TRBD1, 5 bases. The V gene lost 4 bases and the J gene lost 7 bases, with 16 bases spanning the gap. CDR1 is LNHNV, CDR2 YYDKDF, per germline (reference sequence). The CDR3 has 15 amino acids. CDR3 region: CATSTPPGGGEKLFF. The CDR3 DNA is TGTGCCACCAGCACACCTCCCGGGGGTGGTGAAAAACTGTTTTTT.

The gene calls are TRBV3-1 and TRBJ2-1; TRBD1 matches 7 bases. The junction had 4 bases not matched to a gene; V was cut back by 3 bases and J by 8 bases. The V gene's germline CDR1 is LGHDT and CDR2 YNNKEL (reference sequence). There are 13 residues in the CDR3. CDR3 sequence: CASSHLDRDEQFF. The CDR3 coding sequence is TGTGCCAGCAGCCATCTCGACAGGGATGAGCAGTTCTTC.

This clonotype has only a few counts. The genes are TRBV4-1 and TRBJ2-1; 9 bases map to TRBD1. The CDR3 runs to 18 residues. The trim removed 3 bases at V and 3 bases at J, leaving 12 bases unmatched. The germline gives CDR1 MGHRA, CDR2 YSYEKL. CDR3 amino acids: CASSQTPLMGQGYNEQFF. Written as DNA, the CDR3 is TGCGCCAGCAGCCAGACTCCCCTTATGGGACAGGGCTACAATGAGCAGTTCTTC.

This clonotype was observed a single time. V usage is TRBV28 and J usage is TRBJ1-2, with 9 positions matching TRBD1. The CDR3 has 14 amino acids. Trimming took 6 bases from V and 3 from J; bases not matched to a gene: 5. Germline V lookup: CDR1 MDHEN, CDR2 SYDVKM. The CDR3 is CASRGGQGYYGYTF. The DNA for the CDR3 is TGTGCCAGCAGGGGAGGACAGGGGTACTATGGCTACACCTTC.

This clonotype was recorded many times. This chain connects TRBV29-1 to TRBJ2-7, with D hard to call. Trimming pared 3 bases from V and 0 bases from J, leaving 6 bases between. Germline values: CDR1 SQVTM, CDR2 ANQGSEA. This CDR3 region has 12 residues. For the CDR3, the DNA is TGCAGCGTTGACAGTAACTCCTACGAGCAGTACTTC. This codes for CSVDSNSYEQYF.

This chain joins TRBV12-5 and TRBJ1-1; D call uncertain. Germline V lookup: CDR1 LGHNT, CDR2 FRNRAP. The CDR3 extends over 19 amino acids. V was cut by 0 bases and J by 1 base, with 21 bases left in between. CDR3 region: CASGLVLFPPGNGNTEAFF. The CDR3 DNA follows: TGTGCTAGTGGTTTGGTACTTTTCCCTCCCGGGAATGGGAACACTGAAGCTTTCTTT.

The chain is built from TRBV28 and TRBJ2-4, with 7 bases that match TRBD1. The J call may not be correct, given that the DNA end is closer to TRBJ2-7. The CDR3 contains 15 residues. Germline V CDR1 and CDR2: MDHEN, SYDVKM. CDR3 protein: CASKQTGIPSYEQYV. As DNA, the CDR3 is TGTGCCAGCAAACAGACAGGGATCCCCTCCTACGAGCAGTACGTC.

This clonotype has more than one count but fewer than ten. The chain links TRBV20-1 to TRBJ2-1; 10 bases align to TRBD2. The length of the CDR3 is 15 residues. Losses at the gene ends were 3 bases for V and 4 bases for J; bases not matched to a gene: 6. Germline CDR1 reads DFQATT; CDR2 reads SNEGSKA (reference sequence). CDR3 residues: CSARASGGVYNEQFF. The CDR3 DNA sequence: TGCAGTGCTAGGGCGAGCGGGGGGGTTTACAATGAGCAGTTCTTC.

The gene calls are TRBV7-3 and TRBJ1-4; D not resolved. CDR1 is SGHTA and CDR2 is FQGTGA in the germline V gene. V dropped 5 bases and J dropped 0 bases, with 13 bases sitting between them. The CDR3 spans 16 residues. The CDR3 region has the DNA TGTGCCAGCAGCCACCGGAAGGTTGCAACTAATGAAAAACTGTTTTTT. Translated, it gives CASSHRKVATNEKLFF.

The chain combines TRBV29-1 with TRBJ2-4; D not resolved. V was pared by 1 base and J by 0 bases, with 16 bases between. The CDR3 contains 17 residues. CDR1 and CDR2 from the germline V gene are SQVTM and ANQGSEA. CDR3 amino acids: CSVEVHKMTGAKNIQYF. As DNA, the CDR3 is TGCAGCGTTGAAGTCCATAAAATGACGGGAGCCAAAAACATTCAGTACTTC.

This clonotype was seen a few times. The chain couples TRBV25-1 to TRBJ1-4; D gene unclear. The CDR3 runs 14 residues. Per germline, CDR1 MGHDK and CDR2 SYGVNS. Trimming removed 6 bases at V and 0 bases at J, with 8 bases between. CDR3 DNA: TGTGCCAGCAGCGAACCGACAACTAATGAAAAACTGTTTTTT. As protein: CASSEPTTNEKLFF.

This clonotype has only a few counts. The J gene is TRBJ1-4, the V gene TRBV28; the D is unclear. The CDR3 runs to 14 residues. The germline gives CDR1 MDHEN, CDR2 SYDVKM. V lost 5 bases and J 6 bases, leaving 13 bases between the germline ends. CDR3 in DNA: TGTGCCAGCAGTGCGGCGGGAGATGATGAAAAACTGTTTTTT. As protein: CASSAAGDDEKLFF.

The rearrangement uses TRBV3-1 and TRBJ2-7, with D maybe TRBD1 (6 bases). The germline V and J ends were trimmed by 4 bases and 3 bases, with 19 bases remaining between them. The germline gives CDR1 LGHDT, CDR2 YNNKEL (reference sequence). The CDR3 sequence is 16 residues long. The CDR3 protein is CASSRSRDMGFYEQYF. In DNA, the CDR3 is TGTGCCAGCAGCCGTTCACGGGACATGGGGTTCTACGAGCAGTACTTC.

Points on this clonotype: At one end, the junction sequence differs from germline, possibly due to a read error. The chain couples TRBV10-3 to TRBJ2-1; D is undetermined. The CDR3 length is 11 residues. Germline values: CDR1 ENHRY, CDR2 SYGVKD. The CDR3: CAISPNNGQFF. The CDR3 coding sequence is TGTGCCATCAGTCCGAACAATGGGCAGTTCTTC.

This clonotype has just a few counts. The CDR3 DNA follows: TGTGCCACCAGCAGAGACCGGTACAATCAGCCCCAGCATTTT. Protein sequence: CATSRDRYNQPQHF. The chain links TRBV15 to TRBJ1-5; D remains unclear. V shed 0 bases and J shed 3 bases, with 6 bases lying between them. The CDR3 has 14 residues. CDR1 and CDR2 (germline): LNHNV, YYDKDF (reference sequence).

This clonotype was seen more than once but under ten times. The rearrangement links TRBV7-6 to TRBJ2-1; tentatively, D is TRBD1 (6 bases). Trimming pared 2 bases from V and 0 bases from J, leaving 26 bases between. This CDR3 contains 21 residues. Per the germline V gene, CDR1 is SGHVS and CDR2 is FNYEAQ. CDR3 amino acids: CASSLPRRGSGPRNSYNEQFF. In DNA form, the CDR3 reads TGTGCCAGCAGCTTACCCCGCAGGGGCAGTGGTCCCCGCAACTCCTACAATGAGCAGTTCTTC.

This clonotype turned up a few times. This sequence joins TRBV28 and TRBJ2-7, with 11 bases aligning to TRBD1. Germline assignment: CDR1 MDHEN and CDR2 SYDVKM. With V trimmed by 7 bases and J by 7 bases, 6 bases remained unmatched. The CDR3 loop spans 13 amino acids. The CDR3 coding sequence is TGTGCCAGCACCTCCGGGACAGGGGGTGAGCAGTACTTC. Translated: CASTSGTGGEQYF.

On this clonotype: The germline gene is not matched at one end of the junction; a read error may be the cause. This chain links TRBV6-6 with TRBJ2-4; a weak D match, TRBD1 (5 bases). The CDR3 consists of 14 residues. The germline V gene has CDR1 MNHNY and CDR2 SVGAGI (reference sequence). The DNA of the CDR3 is TGTGTCAGCAGTTACTCAAGCGACAGCTCCCAGCAGTACTTC. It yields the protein CVSSYSSDSSQQYF.

The DNA for the CDR3 is TGTGCCAGCAGTTACGACGGACAGCTTTATCAGCCCCAGCATTTT. Protein product: CASSYDGQLYQPQHF. The V call is TRBV6-6, the J call TRBJ1-5; maybe TRBD1 (6 bases). CDR1 is MNHNY, CDR2 SVGAGI, per germline (reference sequence). The CDR3 is made up of 15 amino acids. V lost 2 bases, J lost 5 bases, and 13 bases lay in between.

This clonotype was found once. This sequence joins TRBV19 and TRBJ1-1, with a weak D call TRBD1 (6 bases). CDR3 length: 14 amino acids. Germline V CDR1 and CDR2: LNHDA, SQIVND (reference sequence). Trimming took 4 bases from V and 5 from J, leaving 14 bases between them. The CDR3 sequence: CASSRTGTRTEAFF. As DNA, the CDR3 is TGTGCCAGTAGTAGAACAGGGACTAGGACTGAAGCTTTCTTT. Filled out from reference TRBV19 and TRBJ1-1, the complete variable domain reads DGGITQSPKYLFRKEGQNVTLSCEQNLNHDAMYWYRQDPGQGLRLIYYSQIVNDFQKGDIAEGYSVSREKKESFPLTVTSAQKNPTAFYLCASSRTGTRTEAFFGQGTRLTVV.

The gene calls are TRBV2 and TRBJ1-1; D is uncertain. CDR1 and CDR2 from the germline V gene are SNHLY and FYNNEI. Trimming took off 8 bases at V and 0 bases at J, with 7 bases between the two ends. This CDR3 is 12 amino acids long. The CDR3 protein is CASGYVNTEAFF. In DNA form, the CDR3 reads TGTGCCAGCGGTTATGTGAACACTGAAGCTTTCTTT.

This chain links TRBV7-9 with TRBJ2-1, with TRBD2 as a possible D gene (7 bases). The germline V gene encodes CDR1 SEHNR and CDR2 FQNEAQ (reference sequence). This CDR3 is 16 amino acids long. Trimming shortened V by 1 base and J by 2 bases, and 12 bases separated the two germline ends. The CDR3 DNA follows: TGTGCCAGCAGCTTAGGCGGGGGCCCCCCCTACAATGAGCAGTTCTTC. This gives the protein CASSLGGGPPYNEQFF.

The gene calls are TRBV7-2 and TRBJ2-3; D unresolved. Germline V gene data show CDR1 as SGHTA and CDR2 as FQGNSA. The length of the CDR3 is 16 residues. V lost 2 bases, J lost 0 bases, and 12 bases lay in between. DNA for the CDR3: TGTGCCAGCAGCTTATTTTCGGACCCCAGCACAGATACGCAGTATTTT. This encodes CASSLFSDPSTDTQYF.

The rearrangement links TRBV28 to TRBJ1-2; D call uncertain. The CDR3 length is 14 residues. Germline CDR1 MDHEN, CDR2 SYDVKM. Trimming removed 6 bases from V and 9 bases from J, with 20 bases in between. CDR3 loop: CASSLGSSRERYTF. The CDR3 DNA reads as TGTGCCAGCAGCTTAGGTTCGTCCCGAGAGCGCTACACCTTC.